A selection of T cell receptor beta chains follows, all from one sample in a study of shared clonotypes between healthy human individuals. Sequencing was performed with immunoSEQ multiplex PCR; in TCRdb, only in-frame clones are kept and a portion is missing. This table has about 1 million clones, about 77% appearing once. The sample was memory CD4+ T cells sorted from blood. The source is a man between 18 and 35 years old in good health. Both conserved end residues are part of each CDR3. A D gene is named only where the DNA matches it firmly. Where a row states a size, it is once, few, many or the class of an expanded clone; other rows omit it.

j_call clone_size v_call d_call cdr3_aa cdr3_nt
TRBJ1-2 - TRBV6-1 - CASREVVDYGYTF TGTGCCAGCAGGGAGGTGGTGGACTATGGCTACACCTTC
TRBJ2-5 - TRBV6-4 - CASKKRTGRYQETQYF TGTGCCAGCAAGAAACGGACCGGGCGGTACCAAGAGACCCAGTACTTC
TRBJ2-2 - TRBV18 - CASSPSGPTGELFF TGTGCCAGCTCACCTTCCGGGCCCACCGGGGAGCTGTTTTTT
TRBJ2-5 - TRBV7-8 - CASSPGGPAQETQYF TGTGCCAGCAGCCCCGGGGGGCCAGCACAAGAGACCCAGTACTTC
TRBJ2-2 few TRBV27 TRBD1 CASSFWTGTGELFF TGTGCCAGCAGTTTCTGGACAGGGACCGGGGAGCTGTTTTTT
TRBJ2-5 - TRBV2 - CASSAHSQETQYF TGTGCCAGCAGTGCTCACAGCCAAGAGACCCAGTACTTC
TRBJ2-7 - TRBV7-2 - CASSLDYEQYF TGTGCCAGCAGCCTAGACTACGAGCAGTACTTC
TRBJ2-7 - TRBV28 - CASSAPGPITAYEQYF TGTGCCAGCAGCGCGCCGGGACCCATTACCGCCTACGAGCAGTACTTC
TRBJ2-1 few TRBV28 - CASKDRPSYNEQFF TGTGCCAGCAAGGACAGACCCTCCTACAATGAGCAGTTCTTC
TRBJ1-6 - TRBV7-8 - CASSLVLTVVNSPLHF TGTGCCAGCAGCTTAGTCTTGACGGTAGTTAATTCACCCCTCCACTTT
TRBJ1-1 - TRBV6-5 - CASKKTSGTGTEAFF TGTGCCAGCAAAAAAACCTCGGGGACCGGAACTGAAGCTTTCTTT
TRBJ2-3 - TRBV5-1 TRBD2 CASSRTGTSGGPADTQYF TGCGCCAGCAGCCGAACCGGGACTAGCGGGGGCCCGGCAGATACGCAGTATTTT
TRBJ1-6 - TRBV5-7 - CASSLEIPLSYNSPLHF TGTGCCAGCAGCTTGGAGATCCCCCTCTCCTATAATTCACCCCTCCACTTT
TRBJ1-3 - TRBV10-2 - CASSEGSISGNTIYF TGCGCCAGCAGTGAGGGCAGCATCTCTGGAAACACCATATATTTT
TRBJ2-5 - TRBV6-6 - CASSYSTRDQETQYF TGTGCCAGCAGTTACTCGACCAGAGACCAAGAGACCCAGTACTTC
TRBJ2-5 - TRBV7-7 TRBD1 CASSATGDGGTQYF TGTGCTAGCAGCGCTACAGGGGATGGAGGGACCCAGTACTTC
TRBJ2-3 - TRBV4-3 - CASSQGLTDTQYF TGCGCCAGCAGCCAAGGATTGACAGATACGCAGTATTTT
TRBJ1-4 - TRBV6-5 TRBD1 CASRGGTATNEKLFF TGTGCCAGCAGGGGAGGGACAGCAACTAATGAAAAACTGTTTTTT
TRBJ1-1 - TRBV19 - CASSMKGGGSEAFF TGTGCCAGTAGTATGAAGGGGGGTGGCTCTGAAGCTTTCTTT
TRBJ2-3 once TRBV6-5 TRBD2 CASRETSGFTDTQYF TGTGCCAGCAGGGAGACTAGCGGATTCACAGATACGCAGTATTTT
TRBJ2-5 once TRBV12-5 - CASEGGSPGETQYF TGTGCTAGTGAAGGAGGCAGCCCAGGGGAGACCCAGTACTTC
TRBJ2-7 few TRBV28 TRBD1 CASSDIRTGRLYEQYF TGTGCCAGCAGTGACATTCGGACAGGGCGACTCTACGAGCAGTACTTC
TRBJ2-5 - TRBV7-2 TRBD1 CASSLGRTGGQETQYF TGTGCCAGCAGCTTGGGCCGGACAGGGGGACAAGAGACCCAGTACTTC
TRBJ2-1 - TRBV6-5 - CASSFGQSNEQFF TGTGCCAGCAGTTTCGGGCAAAGCAATGAGCAGTTCTTC
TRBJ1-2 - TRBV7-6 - CASSLQRSDGYTF TGTGCCAGCAGCCTCCAACGCTCCGATGGCTACACCTTC
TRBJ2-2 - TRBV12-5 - CASHPQVGELFF TGTGCTAGTCACCCCCAGGTCGGGGAGCTGTTTTTT
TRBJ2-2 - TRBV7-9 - CASNRRADMILGGTGELFF TGTGCCAGCAATCGGCGAGCGGATATGATACTAGGCGGCACCGGGGAGCTGTTTTTT
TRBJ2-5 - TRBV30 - CAWSPAHGGQETQYF TGTGCCTGGAGTCCGGCCCACGGGGGCCAAGAGACCCAGTACTTC
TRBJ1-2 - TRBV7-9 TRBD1 CASSLSQGANYGYTF TGTGCCAGCAGCTTATCTCAGGGGGCAAACTATGGCTACACCTTC
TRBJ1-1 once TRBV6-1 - CASSVDPNTEAFF TGTGCCAGCAGTGTAGACCCGAACACTGAAGCTTTCTTT
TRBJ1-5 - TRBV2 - CASSALSGAEGSNQPQHF TGTGCCAGCAGTGCCCTATCGGGGGCGGAGGGTAGCAATCAGCCCCAGCATTTT
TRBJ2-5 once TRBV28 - CASSLLRGAQETQYF TGTGCCAGCAGTTTATTGAGGGGGGCACAAGAGACCCAGTACTTC
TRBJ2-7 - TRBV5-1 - CASSLGGQYSYEQYF TGCGCCAGCAGCTTGGGGGGTCAGTACTCCTACGAGCAGTACTTC
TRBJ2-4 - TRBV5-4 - CASSLGGIQNIQYF TGTGCCAGCAGCTTGGGAGGGATCCAAAACATTCAGTACTTC
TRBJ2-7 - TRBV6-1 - CASSEAYREGSYEQYF TGTGCCAGCAGTGAAGCGTACAGGGAGGGCTCCTACGAGCAGTACTTC
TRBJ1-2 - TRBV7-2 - CASSSPVSGNYGYTF TGTGCCAGCAGCTCGCCGGTCTCGGGGAACTATGGCTACACCTTC
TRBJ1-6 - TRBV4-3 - CASSQAQGFNSPLHF TGCGCCAGCAGCCAAGCACAGGGTTTCAATTCACCCCTCCACTTT
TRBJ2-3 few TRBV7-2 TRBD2 CASVRDPRTSGKDTQYF TGTGCCAGCGTCCGGGACCCCAGGACTAGCGGGAAGGATACGCAGTATTTT
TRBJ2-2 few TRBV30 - CAWSVQHGAGELFF TGTGCCTGGAGTGTCCAACATGGGGCCGGGGAGCTGTTTTTT
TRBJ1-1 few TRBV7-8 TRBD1 CASSSYRGPRDAFF TGTGCCAGCAGCTCTTACAGGGGGCCCAGGGATGCTTTCTTT
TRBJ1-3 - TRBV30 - CAWEPSSNTIYF TGTGCCTGGGAACCATCTTCGAACACCATATATTTT
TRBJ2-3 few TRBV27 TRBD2 CASSLNSGSPSDTQYF TGTGCCAGCAGTTTAAATAGCGGGAGCCCCTCAGATACGCAGTATTTT
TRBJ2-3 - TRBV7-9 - CASSLKRGDTDTQYF TGTGCCAGCAGCTTAAAAAGGGGAGACACAGATACGCAGTATTTT
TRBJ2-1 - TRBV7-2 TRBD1 CASSLDGTGRYNEQFF TGTGCCAGCAGCTTAGACGGGACAGGGAGGTACAATGAGCAGTTCTTC
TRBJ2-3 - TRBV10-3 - CAISGFGDTDTQYF TGTGCCATCAGTGGGTTCGGAGACACAGATACGCAGTATTTT
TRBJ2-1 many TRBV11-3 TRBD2 CASSLETRTSGWGEQFF TGTGCCAGCAGCTTAGAAACCCGGACTAGCGGATGGGGTGAGCAGTTCTTC
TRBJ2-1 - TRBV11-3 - CASSLGGDSYNEQFF TGTGCCAGCAGCTTAGGGGGGGACAGCTACAATGAGCAGTTCTTC
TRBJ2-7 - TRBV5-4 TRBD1 CASSTRDRPYEQYF TGTGCCAGCAGCACCCGGGACAGGCCCTACGAGCAGTACTTC
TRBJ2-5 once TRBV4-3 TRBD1 CASSQVRTGQRIQETQYF TGCGCCAGCAGCCAAGTTAGGACGGGACAGCGTATCCAAGAGACCCAGTACTTC
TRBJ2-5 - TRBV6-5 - CASSLYGETQYF TGTGCCAGCAGTCTCTATGGAGAGACCCAGTACTTC
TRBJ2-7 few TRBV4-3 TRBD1 CASSHRDRGNYEQYF TGCGCCAGCAGCCATCGCGACAGGGGGAATTACGAGCAGTACTTC
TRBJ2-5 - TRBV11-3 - CASSSATGWVETQYF TGTGCCAGCAGCTCGGCTACAGGGTGGGTGGAGACCCAGTACTTC
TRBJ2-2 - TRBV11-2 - CASSLQSVNTGELFF TGTGCCAGCAGCTTACAGTCGGTGAACACCGGGGAGCTGTTTTTT
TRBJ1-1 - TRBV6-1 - CASSFSVRVDTEAFF TGTGCCAGCAGCTTTTCGGTCAGGGTGGACACTGAAGCTTTCTTT
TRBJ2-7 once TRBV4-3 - CASSQQTGYYEQYF TGCGCCAGCAGCCAACAGACTGGCTACTACGAGCAGTACTTC